This T cell receptor beta chain was observed in a study of CD8+ T cells in alopecia areata. Isolated RNA was reverse transcribed into cDNA used as the sequencing template. Sequencing used immunoSEQ multiplex PCR; TCRdb keeps in-frame clones, though not all of them. The sample comprises 100,000 to 150,000 clones, about 50% of which are singletons, and 18% rests with the top ten. V trimming: 4 bases; J trimming: 7 bases; junction bases outside the gene matches: 9. Per the germline V gene, CDR1 is SNHLY and CDR2 is FYNNEI. This CDR3 spans 15 amino acids. J is TRBJ1-2 and V is TRBV2; TRBD1 matches at 10 bases. Sequenced material: CD8+ T cells sorted from blood, taken at week 0. The receptor comes from a human donor with alopecia areata. The CDR3 DNA sequence: TGTGCCAGCAGTGGGTCGACAGGGGGCAGGAGTGGCTACACCTTC. This encodes CASSGSTGGRSGYTF.